The 4 T cell receptor beta chains in this list originate from one sample, sequenced in a study. TCRdb ran MiXCR on the RT-PCR reads and lists one entry per CDR3 protein. The sample carries 650,000 to 800,000 distinct CDR3 sequences, approximately 15% recorded once. The material sequenced was memory CD4+ T cells from blood. The receptors were sampled from a female donor in good health, serving as a healthy control.

This clonotype appeared many times. This chain connects TRBV5-1 to TRBJ2-1; 9 bases agree with TRBD1. The CDR3 spans 16 residues. Germline values: CDR1 SGHRS, CDR2 YFSETQ. V lost 4 bases, J lost 2 bases, and 7 bases stayed unmatched. Here the CDR3 reads CASSPPGTGTYNEQFF. The CDR3 DNA follows: TGCGCCAGCAGCCCGCCGGGGACAGGGACCTACAATGAGCAGTTCTTC.

This chain joins TRBV27 and TRBJ2-7; maybe TRBD2 (6 bases). Germline V gives CDR1 MNHEY, CDR2 SMNVEV (reference sequence). The CDR3 extends over 17 amino acids. V gave up 0 bases and J gave up 0 bases, with 15 bases separating them. CDR3 sequence reads: CASSLSSGVAASYEQYF. The CDR3 DNA reads as TGTGCCAGCAGTTTATCCTCCGGGGTAGCGGCCTCCTACGAGCAGTACTTC.

V is TRBV29-1 and J is TRBJ2-5; TRBD1 or TRBD2 may be the D gene (6 bases each). There are 14 residues in the CDR3. Germline assignment: CDR1 SQVTM and CDR2 ANQGSEA. Trimming took off 5 bases at V and 4 bases at J, with 17 bases between the two ends. CDR3 in DNA: TGCAGCGTTTTATTGGGAGGAGGGGGAGAGACCCAGTACTTC. It is translated as CSVLLGGGGETQYF. Full variable domain (rest looked up from reference TRBV29-1 and TRBJ2-5): SAVISQKPSRDICQRGTSLTIQCQVDSQVTMMFWYRQQPGQSLTLIATANQGSEATYESGFVIDKFPISRPNLTFSTLTVSNMSPEDSSIYLCSVLLGGGGETQYFGPGTRLLVL.

There are many counts of this clonotype. The gene calls are TRBV6-6 and TRBJ2-1; D not resolved. The CDR3 spans 12 residues. V lost 0 bases to trimming and J lost 6 bases, with 3 bases between them. The germline V gene has CDR1 MNHNY and CDR2 SVGAGI (reference sequence). CDR3 in amino acids: CASSYSTNEQFF. The CDR3 DNA follows: TGTGCCAGCAGTTACTCGACCAATGAGCAGTTCTTC.